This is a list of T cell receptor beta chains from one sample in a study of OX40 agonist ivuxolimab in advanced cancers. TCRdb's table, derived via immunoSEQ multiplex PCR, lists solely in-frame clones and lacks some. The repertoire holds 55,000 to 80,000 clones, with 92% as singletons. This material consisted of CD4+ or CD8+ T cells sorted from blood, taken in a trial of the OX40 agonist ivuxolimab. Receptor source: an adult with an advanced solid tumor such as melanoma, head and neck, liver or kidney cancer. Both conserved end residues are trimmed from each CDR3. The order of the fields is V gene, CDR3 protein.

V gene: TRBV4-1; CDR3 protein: ASSQDKGGSFQPQH
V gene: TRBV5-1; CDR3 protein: ASSSGQGAGGELF
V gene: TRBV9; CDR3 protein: ASSVADLETQY
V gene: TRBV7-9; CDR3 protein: ASSLKVEGLAGYNEQF
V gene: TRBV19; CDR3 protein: ASSVAGGREQF
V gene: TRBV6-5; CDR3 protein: ASSYSPGDYGYT
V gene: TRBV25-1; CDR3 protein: ASSEPGRPNSPLH
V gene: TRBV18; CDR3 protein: ASSLLAESSYNEQF
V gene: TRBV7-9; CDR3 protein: ASSPGQANTEAF
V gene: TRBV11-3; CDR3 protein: ASQGADMQY
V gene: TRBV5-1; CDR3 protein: ASSHGQGGSDTQY
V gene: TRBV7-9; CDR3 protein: ASSLQGAYQPQH
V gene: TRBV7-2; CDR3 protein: ASSFGQVEEKLF
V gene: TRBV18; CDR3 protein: ASSPGGSSYNSPLH
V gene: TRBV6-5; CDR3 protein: ASSSDRANNSPLH
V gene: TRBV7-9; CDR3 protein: ASSSYRDPEDTQY
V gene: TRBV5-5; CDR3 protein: ASSLVAFPHNSPLH
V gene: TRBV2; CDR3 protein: ASRPTGSEQF
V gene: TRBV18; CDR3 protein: ASSRPGQNTEAF
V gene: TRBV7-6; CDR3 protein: ASSPGQADGIGANVLT
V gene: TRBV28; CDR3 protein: ASSSGVPGEQY
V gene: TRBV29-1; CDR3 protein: SAFNGYT
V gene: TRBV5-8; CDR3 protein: ASSFGGRTYNEQF
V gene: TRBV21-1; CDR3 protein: ASSTCGWTGRVYNEQF
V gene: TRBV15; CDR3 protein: ATSRASGQETQY
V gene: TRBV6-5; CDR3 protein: ASSADRAGANVLT
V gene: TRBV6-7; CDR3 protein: ASSSRQGGGTDTQY
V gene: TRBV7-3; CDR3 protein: ASSSTMGETQY